A selection of T cell receptor beta chains follows, all from one sample in a study of read filtering for tumor transcriptome and immune sequencing. TCRdb reprocessed the reads with MiXCR, giving one entry per CDR3 protein. Altogether more than 100,000 distinct CDR3 sequences are present, approximately 13% being singletons, with the ten largest covering 6.5% to 9%. The sequencing sample was made of a population of CD138-negative cells sorted from bone marrow. The source of these receptors is a donor at least 40 years old with multiple myeloma. Both conserved end residues are part of each CDR3. A D gene is named only where the DNA matches it firmly.

j_call d_call v_call cdr3_aa
TRBJ2-1 NA TRBV5-1 CASSKSRDYNEQFF
TRBJ2-1 TRBD1 TRBV6-5 CASSYSARGQNEQFF
TRBJ1-1 TRBD1 TRBV14 CASSLEGAGSTEAFF
TRBJ2-6 NA TRBV5-1 CASSFDRSYSGANVLTF
TRBJ2-2 NA TRBV7-6 CASSINPFGTGELFF
TRBJ1-1 NA TRBV6-1 CASSEAQLRVPGGTEAFF
TRBJ2-2 NA TRBV12-3/TRBV12-4 CASISTGNTGELFF
TRBJ1-5 NA TRBV21-1 CASSKSGDMGNQPQHF
TRBJ2-7 NA TRBV20-1 CSAQTPGLAAKGEQYF
TRBJ2-5 TRBD2 TRBV20-1 CSAPGLAGGVDQYF
TRBJ1-5 NA TRBV6-1 CASTSWRYSNQPQHF
TRBJ2-3 NA TRBV6-6 CASSPDSQGRQYF
TRBJ2-2 NA TRBV5-1 CASSRGPLGTGELFF
TRBJ2-7 TRBD2 TRBV7-8 CASSRTSSEQYF
TRBJ2-3 NA TRBV7-2 CASGLRVADTQYF
TRBJ2-3 NA TRBV7-8 CASSFLRTDTQYF
TRBJ2-3 NA TRBV29-1 CSTIAGTGGTDTQYF
TRBJ2-5 TRBD1 TRBV7-2 CASSLGGQGGEETQYF
TRBJ1-1 NA TRBV18 CASSPPEAGNTEAFF
TRBJ2-3 TRBD1 TRBV19 CASSMDRGRGDTQYF
TRBJ2-1 TRBD2 TRBV3-1 CASSQDRQAGRYNEQFF
TRBJ2-5 TRBD1 TRBV12-3/TRBV12-4 CASSPSLDRAAVTQYF
TRBJ2-7 TRBD2 TRBV2 CASSDETSGSYEQYF
TRBJ2-7 TRBD2 TRBV11-2 CASRHTGLAGRYEQYF
TRBJ1-1 NA TRBV12-3/TRBV12-4 CASSPRTAQRLNTEAFF
TRBJ2-2 NA TRBV10-3 CAISARVGARTGELFF
TRBJ2-2 NA TRBV2 CASSEEAGPGELFF
TRBJ2-7 TRBD2 TRBV12-3/TRBV12-4 CASSDGLAAYEQYF
TRBJ1-5 TRBD1 TRBV5-1 CASSPGQGIGQPQHF
TRBJ1-5 NA TRBV29-1 CSALRKYNQPQQF
TRBJ2-1 TRBD1 TRBV7-9 CASSLGQPSEQFF
TRBJ2-7 NA TRBV13 CASSLEGIMGNERYF
TRBJ2-3 TRBD1 TRBV5-5 CASSLRDRNTDTQYF
TRBJ2-7 NA TRBV2 CASRIEPMREQYF
TRBJ2-4 TRBD2 TRBV27 CASSLREGLSKNIQYF
TRBJ1-4 NA TRBV20-1 CSASGVGTTNEKLFF
TRBJ2-2 TRBD1 TRBV29-1 CSVGGTVSGPNTGELFF
TRBJ2-1 NA TRBV11-2 CASSLQSLRRNEQFF
TRBJ2-5 NA TRBV7-9 CASSLSGTIETQYF
TRBJ1-1 NA TRBV11-2 CASSPGFPYDTEAFF
TRBJ1-5 NA TRBV27 CASSLRPGPSLEPQHF
TRBJ2-3 NA TRBV15 CATSRVHSFVTQYF
TRBJ1-5 TRBD1 TRBV20-1 CSARALGTGSNQSQHF
TRBJ2-5 NA TRBV7-9 CASTPAPTGLFF
TRBJ2-1 TRBD2 TRBV20-1 CSASGGSSYNEQFF
TRBJ2-1 TRBD2 TRBV5-4 CASSLALAGYNEQFF
TRBJ2-3 TRBD2 TRBV20-1 CSAHLVAGGPDTQYF
TRBJ1-2 TRBD1 TRBV5-5 CASSLGQGLGYGYTF
TRBJ1-1 NA TRBV5-1 CASSLAANTEAFF
TRBJ2-1 NA TRBV7-3 CASSLQLSSYNEQFF
TRBJ1-2 TRBD1 TRBV14 CASSRDRGIYGYTF
TRBJ2-1 NA TRBV7-9 CASSFSPTNEQFF
TRBJ1-1 TRBD1 TRBV7-2 CASSLARGAEAFF
TRBJ2-3 TRBD2 TRBV11-3 CASSPWTSSLSTDTQYF
TRBJ2-5 TRBD2 TRBV5-1 CASSSSSGARKTQYF
TRBJ2-1 NA TRBV19 CASSITSYNEQFF
TRBJ2-3 NA TRBV29-1 CSVESRTGFFLLDTQYF
TRBJ2-1 TRBD2 TRBV29-1 CTVAGASHNEQFF
TRBJ2-1 NA TRBV20-1 CSAAPGTTPYNEQFF
TRBJ1-1 NA TRBV5-1 CASSLKGVGEAFF